Below, 4 T cell receptor beta chains from the same sample are listed, as sequenced in a study of human T cells and chemical hapten exposure. Described time point: pre-sensitization, week 0. The treatment here: therapeutic diphenylcyclopropenone sensitization with weekly scalp DPC. MiXCR was run by TCRdb on the RACE reads, yielding one entry per CDR3 protein. The sample lists approximately 90,000 distinct CDR3 sequences; 8.5% to 9% were seen once. Here the sequenced sample was whole blood, taken in connection with sensitization to the hapten diphenylcyclopropenone (DPC). The receptors shown here come from a man aged 40-55 years with alopecia areata. Some clones in this sample may be carry-over from other donors' samples.

V is TRBV20-1 and J is TRBJ2-1, with TRBD2 matching 12 bases. The length of the CDR3 is 13 residues. CDR1 is DFQATT, CDR2 SNEGSKA, per germline (reference sequence). The trim removed 6 bases at V and 15 bases at J, leaving 12 bases unmatched. CDR3 loop: CSALDASGRGSFF. CDR3 nucleotide sequence: TGCAGTGCGCTGGATGCTAGCGGGAGGGGCTCGTTCTTC.

The rearrangement joins TRBV12-3 or TRBV12-4 to TRBJ2-5; D tentatively fits TRBD1 or TRBD2 (5 bases each). V was trimmed by 6 bases and J by 5 bases, leaving 16 bases between them. The CDR3 is 14 amino acids. The CDR3 region is CASSRTGDAETQYF. CDR3 DNA: TGTGCCAGCAGCCGCACCGGGGACGCGGAGACCCAGTACTTC.

The J gene is TRBJ1-5, the V gene TRBV19, with 7 bases identical to TRBD1. Germline V gene lookup returns CDR1 LNHDA and CDR2 SQIVND (reference sequence). J was trimmed by 4 bases and V by 6 bases; bases with no gene match: 6. The CDR3 is 14 amino acids. Here the CDR3 reads CASSGTAINQPQHF. CDR3 nucleotide sequence: TGTGCCAGTAGCGGGACAGCCATTAATCAGCCCCAGCATTTT.

The chain combines TRBV6-5 with TRBJ2-2, with D perhaps TRBD2 (6 bases). This CDR3 is 17 amino acids long. Germline values: CDR1 MNHEY, CDR2 SVGAGI. V lost 6 bases and J 2 bases, leaving 19 bases between the germline ends. The DNA for the CDR3 is TGTGCCAGCAGAGGGTGGGAGGACCACCACAACACCGGGGAGCTGTTTTTT. This sequence encodes CASRGWEDHHNTGELFF.